The 27 T cell receptor beta chains in this list originate from one sample, sequenced in a study of blood T cell repertoires in COVID-19. TCRdb's table, derived via immunoSEQ multiplex PCR, lists solely in-frame clones and lacks some. Of about 220,000 clones in the sample, 80% to 90% are singletons; the top ten hold over 2.5%. Sequenced material: peripheral blood. The receptor set was obtained from a man between 45 and 60 years old who had recovered from COVID-19.

This chain joins TRBV11-2 and TRBJ2-1; 9 bases match TRBD2. The V segment lost 1 base and the J segment 6 bases; nucleotides outside the gene matches: 4. This CDR3 contains 15 residues. Germline CDR1 reads SGHAT; CDR2 reads FQNNGV. CDR3: CASSLGASGANEQFF. The CDR3 DNA reads as TGTGCCAGCAGCTTAGGGGCTAGCGGGGCCAATGAGCAGTTCTTC.

J is TRBJ2-5 and V is TRBV18; the match to TRBD2 covers 10 bases. V gave up 1 base and J gave up 5 bases; unmatched junction bases: 7. Germline V lookup: CDR1 KGHSH, CDR2 LQKENI. The CDR3 extends over 16 amino acids. Written as DNA, the CDR3 is TGTGCCAGCTCACCACAAGCTAGCGGGAGTGGGGAGACCCAGTACTTC. It yields the protein CASSPQASGSGETQYF.

The chain couples TRBV15 to TRBJ2-1; 7 bases align to TRBD2. V trimming: 4 bases; J trimming: 0 bases; junction bases outside the gene matches: 9. Germline CDR1 LNHNV, CDR2 YYDKDF (reference sequence). This CDR3 is built from 17 residues. DNA of the CDR3: TGTGCCACCAGCACCAGCCTCCGCGGGAGCTCCTACAATGAGCAGTTCTTC. Its translation: CATSTSLRGSSYNEQFF.

The CDR3 DNA is TGTGCCAGTAGTTCCCCCGGGACAGGCCCAGATACGCAGTATTTT. Residues: CASSSPGTGPDTQYF. The V and J genes are TRBV19 and TRBJ2-3; 8 nucleotides agree with TRBD1. V gave up 5 bases and J gave up 4 bases; unmatched junction bases: 8. There are 15 residues in the CDR3. Germline V gene sequence: CDR1 LNHDA, CDR2 SQIVND (reference sequence).

This clone was observed once. V is TRBV5-4 and J is TRBJ2-7; no clear D gene. Germline V gene lookup returns CDR1 SGHNT and CDR2 YYREEE (reference sequence). With 6 bases removed from V and 1 base from J, the gap between germline ends came to 11 bases. This CDR3 is 13 amino acids long. The CDR3 bases are TGTGCCAGCACCGAAGCCCCGTCCTACGAGCAGTACTTC. This translates into CASTEAPSYEQYF. Based on the CDR3 plus reference TRBV5-4 and TRBJ2-7, the full variable domain is ETGVTQSPTHLIKTRGQQVTLRCSSQSGHNTVSWYQQALGQGPQFIFQYYREEENGRGNFPPRFSGLQFPNYSSELNVNALELDDSALYLCASTEAPSYEQYFGPGTRLTVT.

The rearrangement uses TRBV3-1 (or the pseudogene TRBV3-2) and TRBJ1-2, with D possibly matching TRBD1 (6 bases). Looked up from germline, CDR1 is LGHDT and CDR2 is YNNKEL (reference sequence). CDR3 length equals 13 residues. V lost 4 bases, J lost 4 bases, and 10 bases lay in between. The CDR3 protein is CASSLRTVYGYTF. Written as DNA, the CDR3 is TGTGCCAGCAGCCTACGGACAGTCTATGGCTACACCTTC.

This chain connects TRBV7-9 to TRBJ1-4; D might be TRBD1 (6 bases). From germline, CDR1 is SEHNR and CDR2 FQNEAQ (reference sequence). V was clipped by 5 bases and J by 1 base, with 11 bases between them. This CDR3 is 15 amino acids long. CDR3 sequence (DNA): TGTGCCAGCAGCCACAGGGAACTAACTAATGAAAAACTGTTTTTT. Protein: CASSHRELTNEKLFF.

The CDR3 here is CASSPLGTGNSYEQYF. The CDR3 region has the DNA TGTGCCAGCAGTCCACTGGGGACAGGGAACTCCTACGAGCAGTACTTC. The V and J genes are TRBV6-2 or TRBV6-3 and TRBJ2-7; TRBD1 matches at 9 bases. This CDR3 is built from 16 residues. CDR1 and CDR2 (germline): MNHEY, SVGEGT. The trim removed 5 bases at V and 0 bases at J, leaving 8 bases unmatched.

This chain joins TRBV28 and TRBJ2-1; D gene ambiguous. The V gene's germline CDR1 is MDHEN and CDR2 SYDVKM. The CDR3 runs to 13 residues. Deletions cut 3 bases from V and 4 bases from J, with 7 bases between. The CDR3 nucleotides are TGTGCCAGCAGTTTTATAGTTTACAATGAGCAGTTCTTC. It specifies CASSFIVYNEQFF.

V is TRBV28 and J is TRBJ2-4; TRBD2 agrees at 10 bases. This CDR3 is built from 19 residues. Germline values: CDR1 MDHEN, CDR2 SYDVKM. With V trimmed by 5 bases and J by 0 bases, 13 bases remained unmatched. The CDR3 loop is CASSPQREGLLLAKNIQYF. The CDR3 coding sequence is TGTGCCAGCAGTCCCCAGCGGGAGGGCCTTCTTCTAGCCAAAAACATTCAGTACTTC.

V usage is TRBV7-9 and J usage is TRBJ2-1; D possibly corresponds to TRBD1 (5 bases). The CDR3 has 16 residues. Germline values: CDR1 SEHNR, CDR2 FQNEAQ (reference sequence). CDR3 protein: CASSPPGAYTYNEQFF. As DNA, the CDR3 is TGTGCATCCAGTCCCCCTGGGGCTTACACCTACAATGAGCAGTTCTTC. Together with reference TRBV7-9 and TRBJ2-1, the CDR3 gives the full variable domain: DTGVSQNPRHKITKRGQNVTFRCDPISEHNRLYWYRQTLGQGPEFLTYFQNEAQLEKSRLLSDRFSAERPKGSFSTLEIQRTEQGDSAMYLCASSPPGAYTYNEQFFGPGTRLTVL.

The chain carries TRBV2 and TRBJ1-5, with D perhaps TRBD1 (6 bases). Germline V gives CDR1 SNHLY, CDR2 FYNNEI. V lost 4 bases and J 0 bases, leaving 19 bases between the germline ends. The CDR3 runs to 18 residues. This CDR3 reads CASSGIGTSDYSNQPQHF. The CDR3 DNA follows: TGTGCCAGCAGTGGGATCGGGACAAGCGATTATAGCAATCAGCCCCAGCATTTT.

The chain joins TRBV28 to TRBJ1-6; 7 nucleotides match TRBD1. The germline V gene has CDR1 MDHEN and CDR2 SYDVKM. The ends lost 10 bases at V and 10 bases at J; junction bases unmatched: 10. The CDR3 covers 13 residues. The CDR3 DNA reads as TGTGCCACCACTGACAGGGTGCGGTCACCCCTCCACTTT. Protein: CATTDRVRSPLHF.

V is TRBV6-4 and J is TRBJ2-6, with 7 nucleotides matching TRBD1. Germline CDR1 and CDR2: MRHNA and SNTAGT. J was trimmed by 13 bases and V by 5 bases; bases with no gene match: 11. The CDR3 loop spans 14 amino acids. The CDR3 loop reads CASSPGTEVRVLTF. For the CDR3, the DNA is TGTGCCAGCAGTCCTGGGACAGAGGTGAGGGTCCTGACTTTC.

CDR3 nucleotide sequence: TGTGCCAGCACGCGGGACTACACAGATACGCAGTATTTT. Its translation is CASTRDYTDTQYF. The chain joins TRBV6-6 to TRBJ2-3; 7 bases match TRBD2. CDR1 is MNHNY, CDR2 SVGAGI, per germline (reference sequence). The V segment lost 7 bases and the J segment 2 bases; nucleotides outside the gene matches: 3. The CDR3 length is 13 residues.

This clone was seen a few times. V gene TRBV27 combines with J gene TRBJ1-6, with D uncertain. This CDR3 is 15 amino acids long. CDR1 is MNHEY and CDR2 is SMNVEV in the germline V gene (reference sequence). The germline V and J ends were trimmed by 0 bases and 10 bases, with 13 bases remaining between them. CDR3 residues: CASSLSGEGNSPLHF. In nucleotides, the CDR3 is TGTGCCAGCAGTTTATCTGGGGAGGGAAACTCACCCCTCCACTTT.

The genes are TRBV9 and TRBJ1-1; D unclear. The CDR3 consists of 15 residues. The V end was cut by 4 bases, the J end by 1 base, with 14 bases between. Germline V gives CDR1 SGDLS, CDR2 YYNGEE. CDR3 residues: CASSPLVSSNTEAFF. The DNA of the CDR3 is TGTGCCAGCAGCCCACTGGTCTCTTCGAACACTGAAGCTTTCTTT.

The chain employs TRBV15 and TRBJ2-7, with 11 bases matching TRBD1. CDR1 is LNHNV, CDR2 YYDKDF, per germline (reference sequence). This CDR3 comprises 14 residues. Losses at the gene ends were 3 bases for V and 5 bases for J; bases not matched to a gene: 3. CDR3 DNA sequence: TGTGCCACCAGCAGGTTGGGACAGGGGGACGAGCAGTACTTC. Amino acids: CATSRLGQGDEQYF.

The chain combines TRBV18 with TRBJ2-7; 7 nucleotides align to TRBD1. The germline gives CDR1 KGHSH, CDR2 LQKENI. V lost 0 bases to trimming and J lost 3 bases; unmatched junction nucleotides: 8. This CDR3 has 16 amino acids. CDR3 sequence (DNA): TGTGCCAGCTCACCACCGGGGCGACAGGGCAACTACGAGCAGTACTTC. Translating gives CASSPPGRQGNYEQYF.

The sample holds one count of this clone. The J gene is TRBJ1-2, the V gene TRBV6-5, with TRBD1 matching over 9 bases. J gave up 4 bases and V 4 bases, and 4 bases lay outside the gene matches. In germline, CDR1 is MNHEY, CDR2 SVGAGI. The CDR3 is made up of 14 amino acids. CDR3 nucleotide sequence: TGTGCCAGCAGTTGGGACAGGGACCTCTATGGCTACACCTTC. Amino acids: CASSWDRDLYGYTF.

CDR3 loop: CASTYGTLSNQPQHF. For the CDR3, the DNA is TGTGCCAGCACCTACGGGACACTTAGCAATCAGCCCCAGCATTTT. The gene calls are TRBV28 and TRBJ1-5; D possibly corresponds to TRBD1 (6 bases). There are 15 residues in the CDR3. Germline assignment: CDR1 MDHEN and CDR2 SYDVKM. With 7 bases removed from V and 0 bases from J, the gap between germline ends came to 13 bases.

The chain is built from TRBV6-5 and TRBJ2-5, with 9 nucleotides matching TRBD2. With V trimmed by 6 bases and J by 4 bases, 6 bases remained unmatched. Germline lookup yields CDR1 MNHEY and CDR2 SVGAGI. The CDR3 spans 14 residues. The CDR3 sequence is CASSLAGITETQYF. The CDR3 DNA follows: TGTGCCAGCAGCCTAGCGGGAATAACAGAGACCCAGTACTTC.

This clone is a singleton in its sample. The V and J genes are TRBV28 and TRBJ2-3, with D perhaps TRBD2 (5 bases). The germline V gene encodes CDR1 MDHEN and CDR2 SYDVKM. The V end was cut by 7 bases, the J end by 4 bases, with 12 bases between. The CDR3 totals 13 residues. CDR3 nucleotide sequence: TGTGCCAGCAATCGAGGGCAGGCAGATACGCAGTATTTT. Encoded protein: CASNRGQADTQYF.

The chain combines TRBV9 with TRBJ2-5; D may be TRBD1 (6 bases). The V end lost 0 bases, the J end lost 7 bases, and 13 bases lay between the germline ends. CDR3 length: 14 amino acids. Germline loops: CDR1 SGDLS, CDR2 YYNGEE. The CDR3: CASSVVSGVGTQYF. The DNA of the CDR3 is TGTGCCAGCAGCGTAGTGTCAGGGGTAGGGACCCAGTACTTC.

The chain couples TRBV6-1 to TRBJ2-7, with a possible D match to TRBD1 (5 bases). CDR1 and CDR2 (germline): MNHNS, SASEGT. With 3 bases removed from V and 0 bases from J, the gap between germline ends came to 12 bases. CDR3 length equals 15 residues. CDR3 sequence: CASSDPGPTSYEQYF. CDR3 DNA sequence: TGTGCCAGCAGTGATCCAGGGCCAACCTCCTACGAGCAGTACTTC.

V gene TRBV9 combines with J gene TRBJ2-3, with TRBD2 identical over 7 bases. V lost 2 bases and J lost 6; bases outside the gene matches: 6. Germline loops: CDR1 SGDLS, CDR2 YYNGEE. The CDR3 sequence is 14 residues long. The CDR3 protein is CASSVLDGGDTQYF. The CDR3 nucleotides read TGTGCCAGCAGCGTCCTGGACGGGGGGGATACGCAGTATTTT.

This sequence joins TRBV5-4 and TRBJ2-1; D is possibly TRBD2 (6 bases). This CDR3 region has 15 residues. V lost 5 bases and J 2 bases, leaving 14 bases between the germline ends. Germline V lookup: CDR1 SGHNT, CDR2 YYREEE (reference sequence). The CDR3, as DNA: TGTGCCAGCAGGTTGTTCGGGGGACCCTACAATGAGCAGTTCTTC. It translates to CASRLFGGPYNEQFF.